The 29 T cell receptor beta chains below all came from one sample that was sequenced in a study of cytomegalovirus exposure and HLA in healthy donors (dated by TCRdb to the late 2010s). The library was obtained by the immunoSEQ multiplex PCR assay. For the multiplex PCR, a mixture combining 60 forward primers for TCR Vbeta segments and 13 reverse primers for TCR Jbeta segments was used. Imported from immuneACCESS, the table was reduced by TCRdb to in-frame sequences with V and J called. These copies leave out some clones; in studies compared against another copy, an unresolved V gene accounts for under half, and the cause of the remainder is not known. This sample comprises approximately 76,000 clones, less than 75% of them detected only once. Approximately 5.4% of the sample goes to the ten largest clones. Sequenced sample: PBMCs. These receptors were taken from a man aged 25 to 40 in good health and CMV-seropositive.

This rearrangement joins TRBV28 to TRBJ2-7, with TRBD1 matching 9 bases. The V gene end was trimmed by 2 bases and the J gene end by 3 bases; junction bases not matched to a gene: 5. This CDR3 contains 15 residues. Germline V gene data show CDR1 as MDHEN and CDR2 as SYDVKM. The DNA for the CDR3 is TGTGCCAGCAGTTTAGGAGGGGACAGGGTCTACGAGCAGTACTTC. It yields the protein CASSLGGDRVYEQYF.

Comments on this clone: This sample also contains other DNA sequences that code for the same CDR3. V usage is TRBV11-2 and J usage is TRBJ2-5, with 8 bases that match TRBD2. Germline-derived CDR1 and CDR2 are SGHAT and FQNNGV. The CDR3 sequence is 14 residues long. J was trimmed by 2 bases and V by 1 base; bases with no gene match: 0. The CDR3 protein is CASSLAGGQETQYF. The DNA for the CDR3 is TGTGCCAGCAGCTTAGCGGGGGGGCAAGAGACCCAGTACTTC.

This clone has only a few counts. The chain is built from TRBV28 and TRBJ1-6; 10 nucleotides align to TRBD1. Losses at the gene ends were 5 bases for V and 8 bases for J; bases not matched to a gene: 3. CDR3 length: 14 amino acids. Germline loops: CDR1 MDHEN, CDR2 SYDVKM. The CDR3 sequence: CASSATGGYSPLHF. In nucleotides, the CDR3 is TGTGCCAGCAGTGCGACAGGGGGCTATTCACCCCTCCACTTT.

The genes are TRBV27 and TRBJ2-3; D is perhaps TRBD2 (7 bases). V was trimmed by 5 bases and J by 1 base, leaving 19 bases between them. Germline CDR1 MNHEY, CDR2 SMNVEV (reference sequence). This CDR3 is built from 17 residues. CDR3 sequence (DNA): TGTGCCAGCAGTCGATCTCACAGGGAGGGGGGCACAGATACGCAGTATTTT. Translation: CASSRSHREGGTDTQYF.

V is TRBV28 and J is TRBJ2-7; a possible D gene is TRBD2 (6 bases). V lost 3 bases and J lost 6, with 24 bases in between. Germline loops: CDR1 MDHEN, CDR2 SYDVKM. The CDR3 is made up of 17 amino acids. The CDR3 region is CASSFGGVSTPSAEQYF. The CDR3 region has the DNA TGTGCCAGCAGTTTTGGAGGGGTCTCCACGCCGTCCGCCGAGCAGTACTTC.

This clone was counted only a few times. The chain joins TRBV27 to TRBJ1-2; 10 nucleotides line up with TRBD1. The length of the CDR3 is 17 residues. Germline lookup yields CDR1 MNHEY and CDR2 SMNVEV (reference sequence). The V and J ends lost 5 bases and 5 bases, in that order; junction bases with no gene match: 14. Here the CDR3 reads CASSNHYRQGALYGYTF. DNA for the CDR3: TGTGCCAGCAGTAACCACTACCGACAGGGGGCGTTATATGGCTACACCTTC.

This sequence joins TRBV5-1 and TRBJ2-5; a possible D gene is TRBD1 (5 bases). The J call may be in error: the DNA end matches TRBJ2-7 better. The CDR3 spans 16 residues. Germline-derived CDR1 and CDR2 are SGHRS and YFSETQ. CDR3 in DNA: TGCGCCAGCAGCGACCGAACAGGTCTTACCTCCTACGAGCAGTACTTC. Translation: CASSDRTGLTSYEQYF.

CDR3 DNA sequence: TGTGCCAGCAGCTCCCCCGGGACTAGCGGGAGCGGCGAGCAGTACTTC. It translates to CASSSPGTSGSGEQYF. The chain has TRBV5-6 and TRBJ2-7, with 14 positions matching TRBD2. CDR3 length: 16 residues. V dropped 3 bases and J dropped 6; count of bases not matched to a gene: 8. Germline loops: CDR1 SGHDT, CDR2 YYEEEE.

The CDR3 protein is CAISEGPGAETHRQYF. As DNA, the CDR3 is TGTGCCATCAGTGAGGGGCCTGGGGCAGAGACCCATCGGCAGTACTTC. The chain combines TRBV10-3 with TRBJ2-7; maybe TRBD1 (5 bases). Trimming took 2 bases from V and 9 from J, leaving 23 bases between them. CDR3 size: 16 residues. Per germline, CDR1 ENHRY and CDR2 SYGVKD.

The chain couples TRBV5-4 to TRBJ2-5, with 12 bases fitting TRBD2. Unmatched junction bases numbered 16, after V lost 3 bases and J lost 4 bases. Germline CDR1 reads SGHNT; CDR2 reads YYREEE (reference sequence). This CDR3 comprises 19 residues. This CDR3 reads CASSWGGLAGRGERETQYF. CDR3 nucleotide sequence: TGTGCCAGCAGCTGGGGGGGACTAGCGGGCCGAGGGGAACGAGAGACCCAGTACTTC.

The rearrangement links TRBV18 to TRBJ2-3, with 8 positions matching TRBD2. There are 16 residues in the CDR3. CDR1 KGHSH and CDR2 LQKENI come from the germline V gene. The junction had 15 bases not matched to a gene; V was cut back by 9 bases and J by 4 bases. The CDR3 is CASLPAGDRFADTQYF. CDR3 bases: TGTGCCAGTCTCCCAGCGGGAGACCGCTTCGCAGATACGCAGTATTTT. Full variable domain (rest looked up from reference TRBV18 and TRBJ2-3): NAGVMQNPRHLVRRRGQEARLRCSPMKGHSHVYWYRQLPEEGLKFMVYLQKENIIDESGMPKERFSAEFPKEGPSILRIQQVVRGDSAAYFCASLPAGDRFADTQYFGPGTRLTVL.

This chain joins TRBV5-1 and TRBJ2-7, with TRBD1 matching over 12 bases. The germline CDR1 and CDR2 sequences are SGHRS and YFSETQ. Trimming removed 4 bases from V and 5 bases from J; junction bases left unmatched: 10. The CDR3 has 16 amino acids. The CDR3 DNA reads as TGCGCCAGCAGCCGGACGGGGACAGGGGGCGGGGACGAGCAGTACTTC. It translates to CASSRTGTGGGDEQYF. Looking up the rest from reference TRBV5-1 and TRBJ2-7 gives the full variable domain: KAGVTQTPRYLIKTRGQQVTLSCSPISGHRSVSWYQQTPGQGLQFLFEYFSETQRNKGNFPGRFSGRQFSNSRSEMNVSTLELGDSALYLCASSRTGTGGGDEQYFGPGTRLTVT.

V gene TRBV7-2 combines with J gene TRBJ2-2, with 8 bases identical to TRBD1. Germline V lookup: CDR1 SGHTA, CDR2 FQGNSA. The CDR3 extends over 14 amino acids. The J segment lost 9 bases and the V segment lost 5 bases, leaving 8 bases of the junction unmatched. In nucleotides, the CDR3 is TGTGCCAGCAGCCTACGGACAGGGCCCAGGGAGCTGTTTTTT. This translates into CASSLRTGPRELFF.

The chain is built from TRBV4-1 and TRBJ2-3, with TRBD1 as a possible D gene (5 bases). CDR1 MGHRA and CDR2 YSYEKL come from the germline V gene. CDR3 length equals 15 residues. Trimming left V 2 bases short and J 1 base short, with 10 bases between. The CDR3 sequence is CASSQFGHGTDTQYF. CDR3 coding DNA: TGCGCCAGCAGCCAATTCGGACACGGCACAGATACGCAGTATTTT.

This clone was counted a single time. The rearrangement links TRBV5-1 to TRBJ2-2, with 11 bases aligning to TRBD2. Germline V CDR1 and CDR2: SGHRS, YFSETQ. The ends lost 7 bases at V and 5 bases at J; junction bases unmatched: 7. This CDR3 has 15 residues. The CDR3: CASAGTSGKTGELFF. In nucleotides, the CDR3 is TGCGCCAGCGCAGGGACTAGCGGAAAGACCGGGGAGCTGTTTTTT. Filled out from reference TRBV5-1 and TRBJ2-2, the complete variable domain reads KAGVTQTPRYLIKTRGQQVTLSCSPISGHRSVSWYQQTPGQGLQFLFEYFSETQRNKGNFPGRFSGRQFSNSRSEMNVSTLELGDSALYLCASAGTSGKTGELFFGEGSRLTVL.

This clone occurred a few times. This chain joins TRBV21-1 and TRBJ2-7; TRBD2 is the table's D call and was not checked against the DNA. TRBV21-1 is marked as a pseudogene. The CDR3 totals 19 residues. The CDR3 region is CASSKWDRGTSGISYEQYF. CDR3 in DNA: TGTGCCAGCAGCAAATGGGACAGGGGGACTAGCGGGATCTCCTACGAGCAGTACTTC.

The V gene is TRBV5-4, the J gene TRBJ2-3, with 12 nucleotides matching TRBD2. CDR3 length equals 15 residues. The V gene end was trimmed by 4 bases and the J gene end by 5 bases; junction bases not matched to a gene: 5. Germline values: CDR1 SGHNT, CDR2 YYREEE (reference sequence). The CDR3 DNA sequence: TGTGCCAGCAGCCAGGGGACTAGCGGGCTAGATACGCAGTATTTT. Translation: CASSQGTSGLDTQYF.

The CDR3 DNA sequence: TGTGCCAGCAGCTCCGAACTGAGCCAGTACTTC. This translates into CASSSELSQYF. The chain has TRBV7-2 and TRBJ2-5, with D unclear. V lost 4 bases and J lost 10, with 10 bases in between. Looked up from germline, CDR1 is SGHTA and CDR2 is FQGNSA. This CDR3 has 11 amino acids.

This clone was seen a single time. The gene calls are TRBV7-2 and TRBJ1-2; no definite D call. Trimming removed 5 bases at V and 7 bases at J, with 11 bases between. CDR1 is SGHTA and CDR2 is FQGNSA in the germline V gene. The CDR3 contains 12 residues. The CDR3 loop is CASSPQRGGYTF. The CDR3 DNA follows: TGTGCCAGCAGCCCCCAGAGAGGTGGCTACACCTTC.

The CDR3 DNA is TGTGCCAGCAGCCCCTCTGTCCAGGGCTACGAGCAGTACTTC. The encoded protein is CASSPSVQGYEQYF. This chain uses TRBV7-2 with TRBJ2-7; D is possibly TRBD1 (5 bases). The CDR3 contains 14 residues. Germline loops: CDR1 SGHTA, CDR2 FQGNSA. Trimming left V 5 bases short and J 3 bases short, with 14 bases between.

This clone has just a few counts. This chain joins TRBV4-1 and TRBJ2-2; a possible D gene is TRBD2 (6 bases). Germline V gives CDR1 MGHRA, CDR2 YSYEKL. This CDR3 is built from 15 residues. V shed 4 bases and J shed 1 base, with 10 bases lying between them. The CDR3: CASSRGTVNTGELFF. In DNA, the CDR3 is TGCGCCAGCAGCCGCGGGACGGTGAACACCGGGGAGCTGTTTTTT.

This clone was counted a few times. The CDR3 nucleotides are TGCGCCAGCAGCCAAGGGAGGGGGCGAGAGAACGAGCAGTACTTC. Its translation is CASSQGRGRENEQYF. The rearrangement links TRBV4-3 to TRBJ2-7; TRBD1 is a possible D gene (7 bases). The CDR3 is 15 residues long. Germline-derived CDR1 and CDR2 are LGHNA and YSLEER. Trimming removed 1 base at V and 5 bases at J, with 15 bases between.

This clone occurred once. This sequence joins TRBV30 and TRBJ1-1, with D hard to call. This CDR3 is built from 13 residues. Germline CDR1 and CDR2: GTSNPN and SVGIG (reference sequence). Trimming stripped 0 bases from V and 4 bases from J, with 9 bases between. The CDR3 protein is CAWSVTGITEAFF. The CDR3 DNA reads TGTGCCTGGAGTGTTACGGGGATCACTGAAGCTTTCTTT.

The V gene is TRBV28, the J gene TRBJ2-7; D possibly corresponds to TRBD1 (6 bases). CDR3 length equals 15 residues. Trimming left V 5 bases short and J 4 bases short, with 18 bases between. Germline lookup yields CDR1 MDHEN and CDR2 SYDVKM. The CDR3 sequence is CASSATGSPSYEQYF. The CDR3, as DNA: TGTGCCAGCAGTGCCACAGGGAGCCCATCATACGAGCAGTACTTC.

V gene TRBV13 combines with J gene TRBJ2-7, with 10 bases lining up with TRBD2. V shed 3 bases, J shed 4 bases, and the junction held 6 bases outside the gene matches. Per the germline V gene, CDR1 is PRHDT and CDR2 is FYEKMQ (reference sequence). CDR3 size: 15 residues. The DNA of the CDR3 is TGTGCCAGCAGCTTTAGACTAGCGGGTCAATACGAGCAGTACTTC. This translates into CASSFRLAGQYEQYF.

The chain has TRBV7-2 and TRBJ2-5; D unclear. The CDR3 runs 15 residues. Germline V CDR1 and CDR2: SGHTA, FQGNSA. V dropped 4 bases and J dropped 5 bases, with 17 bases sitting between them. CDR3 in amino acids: CASSWVASPAETQYF. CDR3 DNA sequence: TGTGCCAGCAGCTGGGTAGCTTCCCCCGCGGAGACCCAGTACTTC.

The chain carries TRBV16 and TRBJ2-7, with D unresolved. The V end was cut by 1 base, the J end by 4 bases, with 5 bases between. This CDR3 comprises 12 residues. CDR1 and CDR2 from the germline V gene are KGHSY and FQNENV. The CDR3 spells CASSQLSYEQYF. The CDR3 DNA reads TGTGCCAGCAGCCAATTGAGTTACGAGCAGTACTTC.

The chain's CDR3 is CASSQHRAGGNTGELFF. The CDR3 DNA reads TGCGCCAGCAGCCAACACAGAGCGGGGGGGAACACCGGGGAGCTGTTTTTT. The chain joins TRBV4-1 to TRBJ2-2, with TRBD2 matching 9 bases. After removal of 2 bases from V and 1 base from J, the junction contained 5 bases not matched to a gene. There are 17 residues in the CDR3. In germline, CDR1 is MGHRA, CDR2 YSYEKL.

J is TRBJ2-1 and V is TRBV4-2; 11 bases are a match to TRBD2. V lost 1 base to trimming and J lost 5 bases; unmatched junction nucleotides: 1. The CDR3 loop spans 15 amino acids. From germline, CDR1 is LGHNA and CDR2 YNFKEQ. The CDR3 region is CASSQGLAGNNEQFF. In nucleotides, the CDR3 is TGTGCCAGCAGCCAAGGACTAGCGGGAAACAATGAGCAGTTCTTC.